This paragraph reports one T cell receptor beta chain. Its antigen is not known. Germline CDR1 MNHNS, CDR2 SASEGT. With 1 base removed from V and 8 bases from J, the gap between germline ends came to 11 bases. The length of the CDR3 is 14 residues. Using immunoSEQ multiplex PCR, the repertoire was profiled, and TCRdb retains in-frame clones only, with some absent. The table shows about 120,000 clones, with approximately 90% occurring only once. The sample is drawn from a study of T cell responses to AZD1222 COVID-19 vaccine. Study findings and constraints: Spike-spanning, vaccine-associated CD4 TCRs were dominant at 160-218 and 743-854. The donor group comprised mostly white British people and more females; the analysis possibly underestimated clonal diversity.

The TCR comes from an adult who received the AZD1222 COVID-19 vaccine. Sequenced here: peripheral blood, sampled 28 days after the second AZD1222 dose. This chain uses TRBV6-1 with TRBJ1-4; no reliable D call. The CDR3 bases are TGTGCCAGCAGTGAAGGGGAAGGAGAGGAAAAACTGTTTTTT. This translates into CASSEGEGEEKLFF.